This TCR beta chain emerged from a study of Graves' ophthalmopathy and Graves' hyperthyroidism. With respect to this clonotype: Its cognate antigen is unknown.

The V segment lost 0 bases and the J segment 4 bases; nucleotides outside the gene matches: 4. Germline loops: CDR1 MNHEY, CDR2 SVGAGI. This CDR3 comprises 16 residues. RNA transcripts were the source from which TCR beta CDR3 regions were amplified. HTBI primers were used in a first-round RT-PCR, which preceded a second-round multiplex PCR. TCRdb fed the multiplex PCR reads into MiXCR, producing one record per CDR3 protein. The sample holds 400,000 to 500,000 distinct CDR3 sequences, under 25% seen once. Study-level results: Sensitivity of 85% to 90% and specificity of roughly 80% were achieved when a 13-signature model separated ophthalmopathy from stable hyperthyroidism. Clonotypes were expanded in thyroid at above 0.001 frequency, and most also appeared in blood.

Isolation of PBMCs was performed using over 8.5 ml of fresh peripheral blood. The sequenced material came from peripheral blood. This TCR came from a woman younger than 35 with stable Graves' hyperthyroidism. The chain couples TRBV6-5 to TRBJ1-5, with TRBD1 matching 9 bases. DNA of the CDR3: TGTGCCAGCAGTTACTCGCCCGGGACAGGGAATCAGCCCCAGCATTTT. It yields the protein CASSYSPGTGNQPQHF.